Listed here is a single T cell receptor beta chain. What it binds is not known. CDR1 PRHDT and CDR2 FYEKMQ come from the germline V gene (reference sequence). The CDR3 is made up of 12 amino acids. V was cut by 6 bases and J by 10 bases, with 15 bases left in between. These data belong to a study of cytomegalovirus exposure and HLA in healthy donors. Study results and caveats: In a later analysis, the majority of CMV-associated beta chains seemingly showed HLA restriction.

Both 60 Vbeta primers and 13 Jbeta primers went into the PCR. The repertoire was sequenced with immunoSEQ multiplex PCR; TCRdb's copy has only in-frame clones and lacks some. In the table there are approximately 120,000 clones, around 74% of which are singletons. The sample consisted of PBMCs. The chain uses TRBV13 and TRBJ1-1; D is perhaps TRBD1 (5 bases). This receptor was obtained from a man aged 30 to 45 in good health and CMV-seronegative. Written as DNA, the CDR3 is TGTGCCAGCAGACTGCGGGGCGGTAGAGCTTTCTTT. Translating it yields CASRLRGGRAFF.